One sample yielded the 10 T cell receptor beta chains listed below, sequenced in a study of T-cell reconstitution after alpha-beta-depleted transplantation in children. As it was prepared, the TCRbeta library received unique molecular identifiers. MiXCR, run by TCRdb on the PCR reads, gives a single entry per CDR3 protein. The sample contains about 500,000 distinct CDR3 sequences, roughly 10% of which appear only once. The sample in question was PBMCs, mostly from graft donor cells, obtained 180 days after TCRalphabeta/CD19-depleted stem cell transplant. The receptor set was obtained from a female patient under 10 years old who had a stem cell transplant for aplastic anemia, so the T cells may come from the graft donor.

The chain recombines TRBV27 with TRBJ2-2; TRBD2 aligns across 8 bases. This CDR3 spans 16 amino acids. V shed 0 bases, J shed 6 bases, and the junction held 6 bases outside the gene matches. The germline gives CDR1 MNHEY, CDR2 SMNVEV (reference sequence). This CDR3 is CASSLSGGLGAGELFF. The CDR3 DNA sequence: TGTGCCAGCAGTTTATCGGGGGGACTAGGGGCCGGGGAGCTGTTTTTT.

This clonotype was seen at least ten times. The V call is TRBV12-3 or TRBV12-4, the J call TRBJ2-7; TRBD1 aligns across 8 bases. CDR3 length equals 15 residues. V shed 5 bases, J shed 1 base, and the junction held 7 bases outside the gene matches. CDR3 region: CASSKGQVRSYEQYV. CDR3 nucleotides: TGTGCCAGCAGTAAGGGACAGGTGAGATCCTACGAGCAGTACGTC.

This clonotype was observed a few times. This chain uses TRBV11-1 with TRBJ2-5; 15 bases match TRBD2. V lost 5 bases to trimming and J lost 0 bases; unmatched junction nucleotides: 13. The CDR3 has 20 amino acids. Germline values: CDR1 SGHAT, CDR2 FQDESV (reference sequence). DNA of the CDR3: TGTGCCAGCAGCCCCCCCATATGGACTAGCGGGAGGGAGAACCAAGAGACCCAGTACTTC. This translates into CASSPPIWTSGRENQETQYF.

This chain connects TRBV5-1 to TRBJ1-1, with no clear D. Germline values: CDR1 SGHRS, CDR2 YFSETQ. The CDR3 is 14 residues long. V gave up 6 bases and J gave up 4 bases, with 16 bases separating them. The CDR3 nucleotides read TGCGCCAGCACCTTAGGGCCGCTGGGCACTGAAGCTTTCTTT. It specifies CASTLGPLGTEAFF.

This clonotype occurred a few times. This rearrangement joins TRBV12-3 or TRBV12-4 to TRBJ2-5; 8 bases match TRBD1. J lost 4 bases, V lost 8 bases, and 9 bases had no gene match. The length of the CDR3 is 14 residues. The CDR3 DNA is TGTGCCAGCGTCCTCTCAGGGGGCGCAGAGACCCAGTACTTC. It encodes CASVLSGGAETQYF.

The DNA of the CDR3 is TGTGCCAGCCCCTCAAGACCCACGAACACCGGGGAGCTGTTTTTT. Translated: CASPSRPTNTGELFF. The chain employs TRBV7-2 and TRBJ2-2; no clear D. CDR1 and CDR2 from the germline V gene are SGHTA and FQGNSA. The ends were cut back, 8 bases at V and 0 bases at J, with 13 bases in the middle. CDR3 length equals 15 residues.

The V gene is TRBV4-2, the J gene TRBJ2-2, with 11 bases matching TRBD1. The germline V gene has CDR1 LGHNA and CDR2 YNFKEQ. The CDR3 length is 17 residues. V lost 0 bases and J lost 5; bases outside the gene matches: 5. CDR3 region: CASSQDPGQGGTGELFF. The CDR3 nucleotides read TGTGCCAGCAGCCAAGATCCGGGACAGGGGGGAACCGGGGAGCTGTTTTTT.

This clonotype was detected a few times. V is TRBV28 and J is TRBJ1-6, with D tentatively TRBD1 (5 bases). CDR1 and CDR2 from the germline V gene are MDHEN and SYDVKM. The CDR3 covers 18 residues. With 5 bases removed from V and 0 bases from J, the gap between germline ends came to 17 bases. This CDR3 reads CASSIPEGRGSYNSPLHF. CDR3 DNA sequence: TGTGCCAGCAGTATACCGGAAGGAAGGGGCTCCTATAATTCACCCCTCCACTTT. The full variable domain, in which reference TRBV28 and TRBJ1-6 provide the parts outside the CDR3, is DVKVTQSSRYLVKRTGEKVFLECVQDMDHENMFWYRQDPGLGLRLIYFSYDVKMKEKGDIPEGYSVSREKKERFSLILESASTNQTSMYLCASSIPEGRGSYNSPLHFGNGTRLTVT.

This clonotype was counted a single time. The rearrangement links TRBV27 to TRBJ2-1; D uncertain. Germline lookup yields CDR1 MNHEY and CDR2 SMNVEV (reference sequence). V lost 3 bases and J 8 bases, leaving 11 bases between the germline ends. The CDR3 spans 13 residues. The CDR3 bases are TGTGCCAGCAGTTTCGGTGTAGTTGATGAGCAGTTCTTC. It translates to CASSFGVVDEQFF.

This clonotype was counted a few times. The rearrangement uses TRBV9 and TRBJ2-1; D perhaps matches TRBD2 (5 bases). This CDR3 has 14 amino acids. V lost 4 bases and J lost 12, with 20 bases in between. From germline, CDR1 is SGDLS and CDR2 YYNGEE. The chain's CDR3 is CASSPRTSGLGQFF. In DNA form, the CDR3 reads TGTGCCAGCAGCCCAAGGACTTCGGGTCTGGGGCAGTTCTTC.